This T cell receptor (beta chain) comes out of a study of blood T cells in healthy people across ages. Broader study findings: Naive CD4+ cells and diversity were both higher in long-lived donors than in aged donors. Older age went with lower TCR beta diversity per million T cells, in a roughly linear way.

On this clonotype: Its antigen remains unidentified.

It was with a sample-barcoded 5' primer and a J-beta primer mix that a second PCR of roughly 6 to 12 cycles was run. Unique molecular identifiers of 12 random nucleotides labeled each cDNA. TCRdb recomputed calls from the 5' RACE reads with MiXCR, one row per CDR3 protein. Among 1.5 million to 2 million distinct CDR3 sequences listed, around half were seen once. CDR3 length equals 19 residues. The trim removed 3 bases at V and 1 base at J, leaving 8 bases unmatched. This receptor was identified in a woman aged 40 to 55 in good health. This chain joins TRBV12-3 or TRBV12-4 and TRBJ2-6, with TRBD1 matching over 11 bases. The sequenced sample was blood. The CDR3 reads CASSFVGTGGRSGANVLTF. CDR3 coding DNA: TGTGCCAGCAGTTTCGTCGGGACAGGGGGACGTTCTGGGGCCAACGTCCTGACTTTC.